This passage covers 30 T cell receptor beta chains from one sample sequenced in a study of OX40 agonist ivuxolimab in advanced cancers. TCRdb's copy holds only in-frame clones and misses some; the assay was immunoSEQ multiplex PCR. Of about 70,000 clones detected, 88% appear once; the ten largest clones hold 0.85% to 1%. The specimen comprised CD4+ or CD8+ T cells sorted from blood, sampled in a trial of the OX40 agonist ivuxolimab. The source is an adult with an advanced solid tumor such as melanoma, head and neck, liver or kidney cancer.

This clone occurred a few times. The rearrangement joins TRBV30 to TRBJ1-1; perhaps TRBD1 as D (5 bases). Trimming shortened V by 6 bases and J by 4 bases, and 21 bases separated the two germline ends. This CDR3 is built from 15 residues. CDR1 and CDR2 (germline): GTSNPN, SVGIG (reference sequence). The CDR3 DNA reads TGTGCCTGCCCGCCGGGCAGCGGGGCGAGCACTGAAGCTTTCTTT. Encoded protein: CACPPGSGASTEAFF. The full variable domain, its missing parts supplied by reference TRBV30 and TRBJ1-1, is SQTIHQWPATLVQPVGSPLSLECTVEGTSNPNLYWYRQAAGRGLQLLFYSVGIGQISSEVPQNLSASRPQDRQFILSSKKLLLSDSGFYLCACPPGSGASTEAFFGQGTRLTVV.

This chain joins TRBV18 and TRBJ2-2; D remains unclear. Trimming took off 3 bases at V and 4 bases at J, with 9 bases between the two ends. This CDR3 has 14 amino acids. Germline CDR1 reads KGHSH; CDR2 reads LQKENI. Here the CDR3 DNA reads TGTGCCAGCTCACCTAGGACGGGCACCGGGGAGCTGTTTTTT. Encoded protein: CASSPRTGTGELFF.

The chain employs TRBV7-9 and TRBJ2-2; D could derive from TRBD1 or TRBD2 (5 bases each). The CDR3 length is 14 residues. In germline, CDR1 is SEHNR, CDR2 FQNEAQ (reference sequence). V was trimmed by 4 bases and J by 3 bases, leaving 9 bases between them. DNA of the CDR3: TGTGCCAGCAGCTCCGGGACCGACACCGGGGAGCTGTTTTTT. The encoded protein is CASSSGTDTGELFF.

V and J are TRBV15 and TRBJ1-4; D is undetermined. V lost 3 bases and J 0 bases, leaving 8 bases between the germline ends. The CDR3 runs to 15 residues. Germline CDR1 and CDR2: LNHNV and YYDKDF (reference sequence). CDR3 protein: CATSRLDATNEKLFF. For the CDR3, the DNA is TGTGCCACCAGCAGGTTAGATGCAACTAATGAAAAACTGTTTTTT.

The chain uses TRBV7-2 and TRBJ2-7; TRBD2 aligns across 8 bases. This CDR3 has 15 amino acids. Germline assignment: CDR1 SGHTA and CDR2 FQGNSA. V gave up 1 base and J gave up 6 bases; unmatched junction bases: 8. This CDR3 is CASSLEGLGVGEQYF. Written as DNA, the CDR3 is TGTGCCAGCAGCTTAGAGGGACTAGGGGTCGGCGAGCAGTACTTC.

The chain has TRBV5-3 and TRBJ2-6; 7 nucleotides match TRBD1. TRBV5-3 carries the ORF label, with uncertain function. CDR3 length: 16 residues. V was clipped by 4 bases and J by 2 bases; unmatched bases: 6. The CDR3 coding sequence is TGTGCCAGAAGCGAGGCGAGGGGGCCTGGGGCCAACGTCCTGACTTTC. Translated, it gives CARSEARGPGANVLTF.

The V and J genes are TRBV19 and TRBJ2-4; the D gene is possibly TRBD1 (6 bases). Germline CDR1 reads LNHDA; CDR2 reads SQIVND (reference sequence). Trimming shortened V by 5 bases and J by 1 base, and 6 bases separated the two germline ends. The CDR3 loop spans 13 amino acids. CDR3 loop: CASSDRAKNIQYF. CDR3 nucleotides: TGTGCCAGTAGTGACAGGGCCAAAAACATTCAGTACTTC.

DNA for the CDR3: TGTGCCAGCAGCTTAACGGGCGGGTACTATGGCTACACCTTC. This gives the protein CASSLTGGYYGYTF. The rearrangement joins TRBV7-8 to TRBJ1-2; D uncertain. CDR3 size: 14 residues. The V gene's germline CDR1 is SGHVS and CDR2 FQNEAQ. Trimming removed 2 bases at V and 3 bases at J, with 10 bases between.

The V call is TRBV7-9, the J call TRBJ1-3; TRBD1 agrees at 8 bases. Looked up from germline, CDR1 is SEHNR and CDR2 is FQNEAQ (reference sequence). The V and J ends lost 3 bases and 4 bases, in that order; junction bases with no gene match: 5. The CDR3 runs to 15 residues. CDR3 loop: CASSFQTGVGNTIYF. The CDR3 region has the DNA TGTGCCAGCAGCTTCCAGACAGGGGTCGGAAACACCATATATTTT.

The genes are TRBV4-1 and TRBJ2-1; perhaps TRBD2 as D (6 bases). Trimming took off 1 base at V and 4 bases at J, with 14 bases between the two ends. This CDR3 is built from 16 residues. CDR1 is MGHRA and CDR2 is YSYEKL in the germline V gene. CDR3 sequence: CASSQGAGTLYNEQFF. The CDR3 coding sequence is TGCGCCAGCAGCCAAGGGGCGGGGACCTTATACAATGAGCAGTTCTTC.

This chain joins TRBV7-9 and TRBJ2-3; 8 bases fit TRBD1. The CDR3 contains 15 residues. The V gene end was trimmed by 5 bases and the J gene end by 1 base; junction bases not matched to a gene: 5. CDR1 and CDR2 (germline): SEHNR, FQNEAQ (reference sequence). The CDR3 bases are TGTGCCAGCAGCAGATGGGGACAGGGCACAGATACGCAGTATTTT. Translating it yields CASSRWGQGTDTQYF.

This sequence joins TRBV28 and TRBJ2-3, with D perhaps TRBD1 or TRBD2 (5 bases each). CDR3 size: 17 residues. Germline V CDR1 and CDR2: MDHEN, SYDVKM. V lost 4 bases and J lost 4, with 21 bases in between. The CDR3 is CASSSLSGKMGPDTQYF. The CDR3 DNA sequence: TGTGCCAGCAGTTCTCTATCGGGGAAAATGGGACCAGATACGCAGTATTTT.

The V gene is TRBV6-5, the J gene TRBJ2-7, with D possibly matching TRBD1 (6 bases). The germline V and J ends were trimmed by 2 bases and 6 bases, with 11 bases remaining between them. CDR1 is MNHEY and CDR2 is SVGAGI in the germline V gene. This CDR3 is 13 amino acids long. The CDR3 is CASSYPSGAEQYF. CDR3 in DNA: TGTGCCAGCAGTTACCCCTCAGGGGCCGAGCAGTACTTC.

The chain combines TRBV9 with TRBJ1-1; 7 bases are shared with TRBD1. CDR1 and CDR2 from the germline V gene are SGDLS and YYNGEE. The length of the CDR3 is 16 residues. V lost 4 bases and J lost 2; bases outside the gene matches: 11. The DNA for the CDR3 is TGTGCCAGCAGCCCTTCCGCCCGGGACAGAAACACTGAAGCTTTCTTT. It yields the protein CASSPSARDRNTEAFF.

This clone is a singleton in its sample. This chain joins TRBV5-6 and TRBJ1-2, with D possibly matching TRBD1 (6 bases). CDR1 is SGHDT, CDR2 YYEEEE, per germline. The CDR3 sequence is 15 residues long. V dropped 3 bases and J dropped 8 bases, with 20 bases sitting between them. CDR3 protein: CASSSSVTRGRGYTF. The CDR3 nucleotides read TGTGCCAGCAGCTCGAGCGTGACCAGGGGAAGAGGCTACACCTTC.

This clone has only one observation. This chain joins TRBV2 and TRBJ1-1; D gene ambiguous. Deletions cut 4 bases from V and 2 bases from J, with 11 bases between. Germline CDR1 SNHLY, CDR2 FYNNEI. The CDR3 totals 14 residues. CDR3 protein: CASSASTVNTEAFF. In nucleotides, the CDR3 is TGTGCCAGCAGTGCCTCGACGGTAAACACTGAAGCTTTCTTT.

The V and J genes are TRBV11-1 and TRBJ2-2; D is perhaps TRBD1 or TRBD2 (5 bases each). CDR3 length equals 18 residues. Germline V gene data show CDR1 as SGHAT and CDR2 as FQDESV (reference sequence). Trimming took 2 bases from V and 3 from J, leaving 19 bases between them. This CDR3 is CASSLLSWGRDYTGELFF. The CDR3 DNA reads as TGTGCCAGCAGCTTATTGTCCTGGGGCCGGGATTACACCGGGGAGCTGTTTTTT.

The chain uses TRBV28 and TRBJ1-5; D not resolved. The CDR3 is made up of 17 amino acids. Germline CDR1 is MDHEN and CDR2 is SYDVKM. The ends were cut back, 3 bases at V and 1 base at J, with 16 bases in the middle. The CDR3: CASSFGVGIYSNQPQHF. Written as DNA, the CDR3 is TGTGCCAGCAGTTTCGGGGTCGGGATTTACAGCAATCAGCCCCAGCATTTT.

CDR3 residues: CASSEMAGNEQFF. DNA of the CDR3: TGTGCCAGCAGTGAAATGGCAGGGAATGAGCAGTTCTTC. The chain carries TRBV2 and TRBJ2-1; D is perhaps TRBD1 (5 bases). CDR3 length: 13 residues. Germline V gene lookup returns CDR1 SNHLY and CDR2 FYNNEI. Deletions cut 2 bases from V and 7 bases from J, with 9 bases between.

This chain uses TRBV2 with TRBJ2-2; 12 bases line up with TRBD2. The J segment lost 4 bases and the V segment lost 8 bases, leaving 5 bases of the junction unmatched. This CDR3 has 15 residues. Germline-derived CDR1 and CDR2 are SNHLY and FYNNEI. CDR3 DNA: TGTGCCAGCTCTGGACTAGCGGGGAGCACCGGGGAGCTGTTTTTT. Translated: CASSGLAGSTGELFF. Using reference TRBV2 and TRBJ2-2 for the parts outside the CDR3, the full variable domain is EPEVTQTPSHQVTQMGQEVILRCVPISNHLYFYWYRQILGQKVEFLVSFYNNEISEKSEIFDDQFSVERPDGSNFTLKIRSTKLEDSAMYFCASSGLAGSTGELFFGEGSRLTVL.

The rearrangement links TRBV7-2 to TRBJ1-6, with TRBD1 identical over 8 bases. With 5 bases clipped from V and 3 bases from J, the junction kept 9 bases outside the gene matches. There are 17 residues in the CDR3. Germline V lookup: CDR1 SGHTA, CDR2 FQGNSA. CDR3 sequence: CASSQGRDRNYNSPLHF. CDR3 DNA: TGTGCCAGCAGCCAAGGCCGGGACAGGAACTATAATTCACCCCTCCACTTT.

The CDR3, as DNA: TGTGCCAGCGCAAGCGGGGGGGCCGGCGGCAATGAGCAGTTCTTC. Amino acid sequence: CASASGGAGGNEQFF. The V and J genes are TRBV7-2 and TRBJ2-1; 10 nucleotides align to TRBD2. V was clipped by 8 bases and J by 6 bases; unmatched bases: 10. The germline V gene has CDR1 SGHTA and CDR2 FQGNSA. There are 15 residues in the CDR3.

This clone was seen only once. J is TRBJ2-3 and V is TRBV15; tentatively, D is TRBD2 (5 bases). V was shortened by 8 bases and J by 0 bases, with 15 bases between the two germline ends. The CDR3 spans 15 residues. Germline V lookup: CDR1 LNHNV, CDR2 YYDKDF (reference sequence). The CDR3 sequence: CATEKDYTSTDTQYF. In DNA form, the CDR3 reads TGTGCCACCGAAAAAGACTATACCAGCACAGATACGCAGTATTTT.

The chain is built from TRBV25-1 and TRBJ1-4; TRBD1 might be the D (5 bases). The V gene lost 1 base and the J gene lost 5 bases, with 11 bases spanning the gap. The germline CDR1 and CDR2 sequences are MGHDK and SYGVNS. The CDR3 is 15 residues long. CDR3 nucleotide sequence: TGTGCCAGCAGTGAATGGGGACGGGGAAATGAAAAACTGTTTTTT. Translating it yields CASSEWGRGNEKLFF.

The V gene is TRBV5-1, the J gene TRBJ1-5, with 7 nucleotides matching TRBD1. The CDR3 loop spans 14 amino acids. From germline, CDR1 is SGHRS and CDR2 YFSETQ. With V trimmed by 4 bases and J by 5 bases, 6 bases remained unmatched. In DNA, the CDR3 is TGCGCCAGCAGCCTAACAGGGGAGGATCAGCCCCAGCATTTT. Protein product: CASSLTGEDQPQHF.

The chain has TRBV7-8 and TRBJ2-3; a weak D match, TRBD2 (5 bases). The germline V gene has CDR1 SGHVS and CDR2 FQNEAQ. The V gene lost 3 bases and the J gene lost 6 bases, with 16 bases spanning the gap. CDR3 size: 15 residues. The CDR3 bases are TGTGCCAGCAGCTTGTTCGGGCAGTCGGGGGATACGCAGTATTTT. It yields the protein CASSLFGQSGDTQYF.

This clone was counted between two and nine times. This chain joins TRBV6-6 and TRBJ1-2; tentative D call: TRBD1 (6 bases). In germline, CDR1 is MNHNY, CDR2 SVGAGI (reference sequence). The CDR3 extends over 11 amino acids. The CDR3 nucleotides are TGTGCGGTACGACAGGATGACGGCTACACCTTC. Its translation: CAVRQDDGYTF.

This clone was recorded a few times. The CDR3 reads CASSLGGPLRETQYF. The CDR3 DNA sequence: TGTGCCAGCAGCTTAGGGGGTCCGTTGAGAGAGACCCAGTACTTC. The chain uses TRBV7-6 and TRBJ2-5; D is undetermined. The CDR3 runs 15 residues. Trimming left V 1 base short and J 4 bases short, with 13 bases between. From germline, CDR1 is SGHVS and CDR2 FNYEAQ.

J is TRBJ2-7 and V is TRBV6-5; TRBD1 matches at 8 bases. The CDR3 spans 15 residues. The J segment lost 9 bases and the V segment lost 4 bases, leaving 14 bases of the junction unmatched. Germline V gene sequence: CDR1 MNHEY, CDR2 SVGAGI. CDR3 nucleotides: TGTGCCAGCAGTTCAGGCCGGCAGGGGGCGCCAAGGCAGTACTTC. Its translation is CASSSGRQGAPRQYF.

This chain joins TRBV7-2 and TRBJ1-1; 7 positions match TRBD1. V dropped 0 bases and J dropped 4; count of bases not matched to a gene: 2. The CDR3 totals 14 residues. CDR1 and CDR2 from the germline V gene are SGHTA and FQGNSA. CDR3 loop: CASSLASGGTEAFF. CDR3 coding DNA: TGTGCCAGCAGCTTAGCTTCAGGGGGCACTGAAGCTTTCTTT.